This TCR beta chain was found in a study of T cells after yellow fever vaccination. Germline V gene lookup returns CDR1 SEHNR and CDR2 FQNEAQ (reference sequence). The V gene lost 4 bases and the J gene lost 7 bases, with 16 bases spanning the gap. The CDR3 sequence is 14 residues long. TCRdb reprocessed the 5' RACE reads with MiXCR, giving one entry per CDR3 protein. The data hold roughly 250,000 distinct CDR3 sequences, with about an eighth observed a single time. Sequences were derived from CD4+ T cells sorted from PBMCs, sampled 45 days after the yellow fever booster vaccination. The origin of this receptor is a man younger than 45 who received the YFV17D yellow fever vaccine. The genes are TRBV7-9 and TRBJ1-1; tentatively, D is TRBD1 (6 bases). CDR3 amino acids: CASSYPQGSGEAFF. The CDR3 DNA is TGTGCCAGCAGCTATCCCCAGGGGTCGGGTGAAGCTTTCTTT.